The clone carrying this TCR beta chain is medium-sized by share. Its matching antigen is unknown. Multiplex PCR in two rounds served to amplify TCR beta CDR3 from genomic DNA. Gene-specific primers for each TRBV and TRBJ gene drove first-round PCR. Using its own MiXCR run on the multiplex PCR reads, TCRdb lists one record per CDR3 protein. The sample contains roughly 30,000 distinct CDR3 sequences, roughly 52% of which appear only once. V shed 1 base, J shed 5 bases, and the junction held 5 bases outside the gene matches. This CDR3 is built from 15 residues. Germline CDR1 is SGHTA and CDR2 is FQGNSA. The entry originates in a study of prognosis after radiotherapy for stage I lung cancer. Background on the study: The study deemed all of its non-small cell lung cancer patients medically inoperable. General study findings and limits: Reports indicated that TRBV and TRBJ gene usage differed between patients with and without metastases, including differences in about nine V and a couple of J genes after SBRT.

The gene calls are TRBV7-2 and TRBJ2-7, with 10 bases lining up with TRBD2. The TCR sequence derives from a donor at least 50 years old with non-small cell lung cancer. This specimen was PBMCs, taken before or after stereotactic body radiation therapy (not recorded which). CDR3 residues: CASSLGPSGSDEQYF. The CDR3 DNA sequence: TGTGCCAGCAGCTTAGGTCCTAGCGGGAGTGACGAGCAGTACTTC.